One and the same sample provided the 5 T cell receptor beta chains below, sequenced in a study of control samples from healthy donors and cancer patients. Sequencing used immunoSEQ multiplex PCR; TCRdb keeps in-frame clones, though not all of them. The data contain under 200,000 clones, 80% to 95% of them seen just once; the ten biggest clones take up roughly 3.9%. Sequencing input: blood. The receptors stem from a woman aged 55-70 years in good health.

V and J are TRBV2 and TRBJ1-2, with D perhaps matching TRBD1 (6 bases). V lost 6 bases to trimming and J lost 6 bases, with 14 bases between them. Germline V gene sequence: CDR1 SNHLY, CDR2 FYNNEI. The CDR3 consists of 13 residues. CDR3 in amino acids: CASSYNRAHGYTF. The CDR3 nucleotides are TGTGCCAGCAGCTATAACAGGGCGCATGGCTACACCTTC.

The chain uses TRBV6-5 and TRBJ2-1; TRBD2 matches 10 bases. Germline V CDR1 and CDR2: MNHEY, SVGAGI. V shed 5 bases and J 5 bases; nucleotides not matched to a gene: 3. CDR3 length: 14 amino acids. CDR3 residues: CASSNLAGDNEQFF. In DNA, the CDR3 is TGTGCCAGCAGTAACCTAGCGGGGGACAATGAGCAGTTCTTC.

The V call is TRBV7-9, the J call TRBJ1-4, with 7 bases matching TRBD1. With 5 bases clipped from V and 8 bases from J, the junction kept 8 bases outside the gene matches. From germline, CDR1 is SEHNR and CDR2 FQNEAQ (reference sequence). This CDR3 region has 14 residues. Written as DNA, the CDR3 is TGTGCCAGCAGCCTGGACAGGCTACACGAAAAACTGTTTTTT. Protein sequence: CASSLDRLHEKLFF.

The V and J genes are TRBV6-5 and TRBJ1-1; 7 bases match TRBD1. The CDR3 has 13 amino acids. Germline V gives CDR1 MNHEY, CDR2 SVGAGI. The J segment lost 7 bases and the V segment lost 2 bases, leaving 4 bases of the junction unmatched. This CDR3 is CASSYGTGVEAFF. DNA of the CDR3: TGTGCCAGCAGTTACGGAACAGGGGTTGAAGCTTTCTTT.

The V call is TRBV29-1, the J call TRBJ2-2; a weak D match, TRBD1 (5 bases). From germline, CDR1 is SQVTM and CDR2 ANQGSEA. This CDR3 region has 13 residues. V was shortened by 4 bases and J by 4 bases, with 10 bases between the two germline ends. In nucleotides, the CDR3 is TGCAGCGTTGGACAGTGGACCACCGGGGAGCTGTTTTTT. The encoded protein is CSVGQWTTGELFF.